This record looks at one T cell receptor (beta chain) sequence and its context. The data were taken from a study of blood T cell repertoires in COVID-19. Original processing notes: It was from reference gene primer amplification that nucleated cell counts were estimated. TCRdb's table, derived via immunoSEQ multiplex PCR, lists solely in-frame clones and lacks some. Clone size and the V and J calls come from that table; the DNA yielded D and trimming. Of roughly 150,000 clones detected, 80% to 85% appear once; the ten largest clones hold around 8.6%. The CDR3 length is 13 residues. V dropped 11 bases and J dropped 8; count of bases not matched to a gene: 12. Per the germline V gene, CDR1 is SNHLY and CDR2 is FYNNEI.

V is TRBV2 and J is TRBJ2-4; 7 bases map to TRBD2. The TCR was taken from a human donor in a cohort sampled during active COVID-19. The sequenced sample consisted of peripheral blood. This chain's CDR3 is CAGRGEGLDIQYF. The DNA for the CDR3 is TGTGCCGGTCGGGGGGAAGGGCTTGACATTCAGTACTTC.